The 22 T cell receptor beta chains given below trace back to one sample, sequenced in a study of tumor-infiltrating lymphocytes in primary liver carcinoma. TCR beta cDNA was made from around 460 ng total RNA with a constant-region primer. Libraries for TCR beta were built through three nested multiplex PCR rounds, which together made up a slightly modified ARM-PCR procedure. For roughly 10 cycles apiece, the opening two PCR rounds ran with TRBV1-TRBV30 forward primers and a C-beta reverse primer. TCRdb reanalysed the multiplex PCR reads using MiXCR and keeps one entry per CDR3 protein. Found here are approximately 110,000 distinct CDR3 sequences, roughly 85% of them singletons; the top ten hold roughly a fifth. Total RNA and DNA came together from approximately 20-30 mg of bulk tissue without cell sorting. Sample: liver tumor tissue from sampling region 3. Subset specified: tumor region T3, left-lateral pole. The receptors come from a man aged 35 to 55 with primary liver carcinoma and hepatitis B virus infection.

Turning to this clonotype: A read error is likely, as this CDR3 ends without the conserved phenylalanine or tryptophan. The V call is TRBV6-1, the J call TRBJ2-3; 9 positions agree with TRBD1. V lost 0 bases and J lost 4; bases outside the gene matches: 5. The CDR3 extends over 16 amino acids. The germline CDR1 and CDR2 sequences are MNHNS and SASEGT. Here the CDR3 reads CASSEAGGQGPDTQYY. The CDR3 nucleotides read TGTGCCAGCAGTGAAGCAGGGGGACAGGGACCAGATACGCAGTATTAT.

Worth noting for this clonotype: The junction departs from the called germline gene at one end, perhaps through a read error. DNA of the CDR3: TGCAGCGTTGAAGACCCCTATAATAATGAGCGGTTCTTC. Protein product: CSVEDPYNNERFF. This chain connects TRBV29-1 to TRBJ2-1; no firm D call. CDR3 length: 13 amino acids. Germline V gene sequence: CDR1 SQVTM, CDR2 ANQGSEA.

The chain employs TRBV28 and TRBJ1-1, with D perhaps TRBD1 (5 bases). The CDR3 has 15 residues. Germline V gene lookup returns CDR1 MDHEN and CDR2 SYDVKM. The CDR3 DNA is TGTGCTAGGAGTTTAGCAACAACAGGGAACACTGAAGCTTTCTTT. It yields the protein CARSLATTGNTEAFF.

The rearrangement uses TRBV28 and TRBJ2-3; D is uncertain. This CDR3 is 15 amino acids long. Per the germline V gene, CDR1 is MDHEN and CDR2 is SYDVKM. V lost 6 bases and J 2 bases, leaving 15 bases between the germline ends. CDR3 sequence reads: CASRFLTGYTDTQYF. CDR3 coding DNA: TGTGCCAGCAGATTCCTAACGGGTTACACAGATACGCAGTATTTT.

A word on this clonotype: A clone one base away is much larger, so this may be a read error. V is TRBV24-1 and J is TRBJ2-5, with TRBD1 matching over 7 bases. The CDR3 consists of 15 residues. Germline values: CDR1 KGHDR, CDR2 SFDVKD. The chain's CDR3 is CATSDIGTDQETLYF. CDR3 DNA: TGTGCCACCAGTGATATCGGGACAGACCAAGAGACCCTGTACTTC.

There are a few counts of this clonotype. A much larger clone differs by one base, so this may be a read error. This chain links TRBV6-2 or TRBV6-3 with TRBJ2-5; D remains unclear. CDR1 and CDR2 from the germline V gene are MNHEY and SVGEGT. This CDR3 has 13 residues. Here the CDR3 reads CANSYPQQETQYF. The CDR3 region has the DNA TGTGCCAACAGTTACCCACAGCAAGAGACCCAGTACTTC.

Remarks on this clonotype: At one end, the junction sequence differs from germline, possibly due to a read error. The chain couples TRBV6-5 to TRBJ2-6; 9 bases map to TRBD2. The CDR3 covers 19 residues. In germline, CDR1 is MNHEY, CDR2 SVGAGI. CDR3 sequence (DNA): TGTGTCAGCAGTTTGTCCGGAACTAGCGGGTATTCTGGGACCAACGTCCTGACTTTC. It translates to CVSSLSGTSGYSGTNVLTF.

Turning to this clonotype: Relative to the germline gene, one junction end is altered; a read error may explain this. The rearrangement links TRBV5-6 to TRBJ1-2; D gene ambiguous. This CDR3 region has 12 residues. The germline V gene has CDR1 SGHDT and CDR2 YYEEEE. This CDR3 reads CARSSGKFGYTF. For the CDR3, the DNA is TGTGCCAGGAGCTCCGGGAAATTTGGCTACACCTTC.

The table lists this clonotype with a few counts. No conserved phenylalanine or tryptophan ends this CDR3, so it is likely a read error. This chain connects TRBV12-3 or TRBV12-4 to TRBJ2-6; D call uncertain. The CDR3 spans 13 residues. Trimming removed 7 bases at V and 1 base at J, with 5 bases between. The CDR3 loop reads CASTISGANVLTS. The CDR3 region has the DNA TGTGCCAGCACCATTTCTGGGGCCAACGTCCTGACTTCC.

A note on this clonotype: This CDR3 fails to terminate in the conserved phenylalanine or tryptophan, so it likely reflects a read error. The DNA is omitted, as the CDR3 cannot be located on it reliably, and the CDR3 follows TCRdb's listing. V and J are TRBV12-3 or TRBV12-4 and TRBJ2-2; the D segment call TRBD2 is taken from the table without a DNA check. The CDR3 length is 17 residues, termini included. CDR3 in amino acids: CASSFRGSGRNTGELFL.

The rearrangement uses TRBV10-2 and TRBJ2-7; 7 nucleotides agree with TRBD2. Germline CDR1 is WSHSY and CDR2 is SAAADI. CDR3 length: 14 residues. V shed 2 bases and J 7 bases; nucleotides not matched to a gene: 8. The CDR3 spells CASSEPLWGGEQYF. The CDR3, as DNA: TGCGCCAGCAGTGAGCCCCTCTGGGGAGGGGAGCAGTACTTC.

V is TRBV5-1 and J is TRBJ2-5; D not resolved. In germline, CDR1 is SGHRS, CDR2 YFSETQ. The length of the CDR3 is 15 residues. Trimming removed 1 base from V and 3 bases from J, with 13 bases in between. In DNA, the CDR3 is TGCGCCAGCAGCTTGATGGGAACCGGTGAAGAGACCCAGTACTTC. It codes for CASSLMGTGEETQYF.

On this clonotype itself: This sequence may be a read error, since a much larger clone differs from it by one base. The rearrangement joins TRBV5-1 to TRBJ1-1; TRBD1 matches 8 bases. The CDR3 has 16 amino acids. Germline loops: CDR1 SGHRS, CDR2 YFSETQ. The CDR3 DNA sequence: TGCGCCAGCAGCTACGATTACGACAGGGGCGACACTAAAGCTTTCTTT. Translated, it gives CASSYDYDRGDTKAFF.

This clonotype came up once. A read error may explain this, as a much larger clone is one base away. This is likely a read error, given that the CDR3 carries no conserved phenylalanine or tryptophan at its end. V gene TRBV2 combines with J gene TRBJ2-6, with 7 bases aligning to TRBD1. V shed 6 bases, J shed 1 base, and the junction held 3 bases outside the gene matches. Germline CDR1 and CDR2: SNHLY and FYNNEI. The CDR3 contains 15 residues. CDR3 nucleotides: TGTGCCAGCAGGGACAGGAATTCTGGGGCCAACGTCCTGACTCTC. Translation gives CASRDRNSGANVLTL.

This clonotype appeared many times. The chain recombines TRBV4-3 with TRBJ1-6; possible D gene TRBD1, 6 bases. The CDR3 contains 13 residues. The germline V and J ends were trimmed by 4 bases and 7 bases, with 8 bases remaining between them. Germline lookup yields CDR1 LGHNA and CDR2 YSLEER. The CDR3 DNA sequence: TGCGCCAGCAGCCCCGGACAGAATTCACCCCTCCACTTT. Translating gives CASSPGQNSPLHF.

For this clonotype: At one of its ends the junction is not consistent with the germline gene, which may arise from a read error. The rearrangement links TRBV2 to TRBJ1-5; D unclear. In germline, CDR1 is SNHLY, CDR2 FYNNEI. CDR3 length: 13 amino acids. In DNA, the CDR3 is TGTGCCAGCAATGAGGACCTAAATCAGTCCCAGCATTTT. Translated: CASNEDLNQSQHF.

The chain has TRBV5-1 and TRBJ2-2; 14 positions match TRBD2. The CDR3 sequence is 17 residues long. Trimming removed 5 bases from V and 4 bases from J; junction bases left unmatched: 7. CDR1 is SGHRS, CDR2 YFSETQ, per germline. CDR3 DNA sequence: TGCGCCAGCAGTTTTGGACTAGCGGGAGGAAGCACCGGGGAGCTGTTTTTT. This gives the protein CASSFGLAGGSTGELFF.

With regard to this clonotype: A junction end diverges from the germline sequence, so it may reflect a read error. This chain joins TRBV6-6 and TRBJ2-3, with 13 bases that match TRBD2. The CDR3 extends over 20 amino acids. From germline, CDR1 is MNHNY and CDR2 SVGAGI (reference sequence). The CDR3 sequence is CASSPRTSGSTKRGADTQYF. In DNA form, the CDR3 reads TGTGCTAGCAGTCCAAGGACTAGCGGGAGTACAAAAAGGGGCGCAGATACGCAGTATTTT.

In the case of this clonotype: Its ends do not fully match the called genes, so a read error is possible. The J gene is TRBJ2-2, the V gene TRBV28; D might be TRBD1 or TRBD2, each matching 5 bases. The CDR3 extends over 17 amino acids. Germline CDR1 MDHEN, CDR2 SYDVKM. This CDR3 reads CASHDLIGERPTRELFF. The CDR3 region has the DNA TGTGCCAGCCACGATCTTATAGGGGAGCGGCCCACAAGGGAACTGTTTTTT. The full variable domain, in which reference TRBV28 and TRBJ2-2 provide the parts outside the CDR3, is DVKVTQSSRYLVKRTGEKVFLECVQDMDHENMFWYRQDPGLGLRLIYFSYDVKMKEKGDIPEGYSVSREKKERFSLILESASTNQTSMYLCASHDLIGERPTRELFFGEGSRLTVL.

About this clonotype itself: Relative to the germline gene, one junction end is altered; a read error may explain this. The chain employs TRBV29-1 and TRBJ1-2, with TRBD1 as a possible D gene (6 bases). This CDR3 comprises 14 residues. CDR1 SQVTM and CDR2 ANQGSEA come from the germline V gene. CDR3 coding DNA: TGTAGTGTCAGGTTTGGACAGTCGATCTATGGCTACACCTTC. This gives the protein CSVRFGQSIYGYTF.

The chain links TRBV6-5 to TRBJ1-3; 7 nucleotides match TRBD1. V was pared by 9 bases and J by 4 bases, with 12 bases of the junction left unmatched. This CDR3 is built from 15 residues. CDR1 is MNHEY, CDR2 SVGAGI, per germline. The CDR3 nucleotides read TGTGCCAGTAGTAGACAGGGCTTCTCAGGAAACACCATATATTTT. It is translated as CASSRQGFSGNTIYF.

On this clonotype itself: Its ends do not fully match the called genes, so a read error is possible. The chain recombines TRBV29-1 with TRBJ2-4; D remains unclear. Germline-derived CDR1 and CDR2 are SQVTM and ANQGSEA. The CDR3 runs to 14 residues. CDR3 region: CSVGPGHAKNIRYF. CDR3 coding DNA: TGCAGCGTTGGACCGGGTCATGCCAAAAACATTCGGTACTTC.